The 17 T cell receptor beta chains presented below share a single source sample, sequenced in a study of blood T cell repertoires in COVID-19. Sequencing used immunoSEQ multiplex PCR; TCRdb keeps in-frame clones, though not all of them. The table has some 190,000 clones, roughly 90% seen once. Sequencing was carried out using peripheral blood. The receptor source for this set is a man aged 18 to 30 with active or convalescent COVID-19.

V gene TRBV2 combines with J gene TRBJ2-7; no clear D gene. V was cut by 2 bases and J by 1 base, with 9 bases left in between. The CDR3 has 14 residues. Germline V gene data show CDR1 as SNHLY and CDR2 as FYNNEI. The CDR3 bases are TGTGCCAGCAGTGAAAGGCGGCAGTCCTACGAGCAGTACTTC. Protein: CASSERRQSYEQYF.

V usage is TRBV7-2 and J usage is TRBJ2-2, with D maybe TRBD1 (5 bases). Germline V gene data show CDR1 as SGHTA and CDR2 as FQGNSA. Trimming left V 3 bases short and J 4 bases short, with 9 bases between. The CDR3 loop spans 14 amino acids. The CDR3 bases are TGTGCCAGCAGCTTTAGCAGGGTCACCGGGGAGCTGTTTTTT. Protein: CASSFSRVTGELFF.

The chain combines TRBV30 with TRBJ2-7; TRBD1 matches 9 bases. J was trimmed by 6 bases and V by 0 bases; bases with no gene match: 9. The germline CDR1 and CDR2 sequences are GTSNPN and SVGIG (reference sequence). The CDR3 spans 15 residues. CDR3 sequence (DNA): TGTGCCTGGAGTGTCCCCCGGACAGGGGTAAGCGAGCAGTACTTC. Translating gives CAWSVPRTGVSEQYF. Together with reference TRBV30 and TRBJ2-7, the CDR3 gives the full variable domain: SQTIHQWPATLVQPVGSPLSLECTVEGTSNPNLYWYRQAAGRGLQLLFYSVGIGQISSEVPQNLSASRPQDRQFILSSKKLLLSDSGFYLCAWSVPRTGVSEQYFGPGTRLTVT.

This clone was counted a few times. The CDR3 is CASSPTGGDAFF. The CDR3 DNA follows: TGTGCCAGCAGTCCGACAGGGGGAGACGCTTTCTTT. This chain links TRBV3-1 (or the pseudogene TRBV3-2) with TRBJ1-1; TRBD1 matches at 9 bases. V dropped 6 bases and J dropped 11; count of bases not matched to a gene: 7. The germline V gene encodes CDR1 LGHDT and CDR2 YNNKEL (reference sequence). The CDR3 runs 12 residues.

This clone was detected a few times. The rearrangement uses TRBV5-1 and TRBJ1-1; no firm D call. Germline CDR1 SGHRS, CDR2 YFSETQ. Trimming shortened V by 5 bases and J by 4 bases, and 15 bases separated the two germline ends. The CDR3 is 14 amino acids. The CDR3 is CASSPGDWGTEAFF. The CDR3 coding sequence is TGCGCCAGCAGTCCCGGGGATTGGGGCACTGAAGCTTTCTTT.

The rearrangement links TRBV19 to TRBJ2-7; 10 positions agree with TRBD1. CDR1 is LNHDA, CDR2 SQIVND, per germline (reference sequence). The CDR3 contains 15 residues. Unmatched junction bases numbered 10, after V lost 7 bases and J lost 4 bases. The CDR3 nucleotides are TGTGCCAGTACAGAAGGGACAGGGGATTGGTACGAGCAGTACTTC. This codes for CASTEGTGDWYEQYF.

The chain employs TRBV2 and TRBJ2-2; TRBD2 agrees at 10 bases. CDR3 length: 13 residues. Trimming removed 10 bases from V and 7 bases from J; junction bases left unmatched: 6. In germline, CDR1 is SNHLY, CDR2 FYNNEI. CDR3 region: CATKSGRGGELFF. As DNA, the CDR3 is TGTGCCACCAAGAGCGGGAGGGGCGGGGAGCTGTTTTTT. The full variable domain, in which reference TRBV2 and TRBJ2-2 provide the parts outside the CDR3, is EPEVTQTPSHQVTQMGQEVILRCVPISNHLYFYWYRQILGQKVEFLVSFYNNEISEKSEIFDDQFSVERPDGSNFTLKIRSTKLEDSAMYFCATKSGRGGELFFGEGSRLTVL.

This clone has only a few counts. This chain joins TRBV5-1 and TRBJ2-5; D remains ambiguous. The CDR3 covers 12 residues. V was clipped by 2 bases and J by 5 bases, with 7 bases between them. Germline V CDR1 and CDR2: SGHRS, YFSETQ. The CDR3 is CASSLTVETQYF. The CDR3 region has the DNA TGCGCCAGCAGCTTAACGGTGGAGACCCAGTACTTC.

The chain recombines TRBV7-9 with TRBJ2-5; D perhaps matches TRBD2 (5 bases). Germline CDR1 is SEHNR and CDR2 is FQNEAQ (reference sequence). This CDR3 has 14 amino acids. Trimming stripped 4 bases from V and 2 bases from J, with 11 bases between. The chain's CDR3 is CASSSGLSQETQYF. The CDR3 DNA reads as TGTGCCAGCAGCTCTGGACTTTCTCAAGAGACCCAGTACTTC.

V gene TRBV27 combines with J gene TRBJ2-2, with D tentatively TRBD2 (6 bases). The CDR3 sequence is 16 residues long. The germline gives CDR1 MNHEY, CDR2 SMNVEV (reference sequence). V gave up 6 bases and J gave up 2 bases, with 16 bases separating them. In DNA form, the CDR3 reads TGTGCCAGCAGCTGGGTAGGAGGGATCAACACCGGGGAGCTGTTTTTT. It is translated as CASSWVGGINTGELFF.

The chain links TRBV6-5 to TRBJ1-3; the D gene is possibly TRBD1 (5 bases). V dropped 0 bases and J dropped 10 bases, with 16 bases sitting between them. CDR1 is MNHEY, CDR2 SVGAGI, per germline. The CDR3 extends over 15 amino acids. The CDR3 region has the DNA TGTGCCAGCAGTTACTCGCGGGGGACCCACCTGACCATATATTTT. Protein product: CASSYSRGTHLTIYF.

This clone was observed a single time. The chain couples TRBV11-2 to TRBJ1-1; unclear D gene. The V gene lost 1 base and the J gene lost 6 bases, with 3 bases spanning the gap. Germline lookup yields CDR1 SGHAT and CDR2 FQNNGV. The CDR3 is made up of 11 amino acids. The CDR3 region has the DNA TGTGCCAGCAGCTTAGGCGCTGAAGCTTTCTTT. This gives the protein CASSLGAEAFF.

This clone was detected only once. Written as DNA, the CDR3 is TGTGCCAGCAGCTTTCTAGCGGGGGTCACCGGGGAGCTGTTTTTT. Its translation: CASSFLAGVTGELFF. This chain uses TRBV7-2 with TRBJ2-2; 10 nucleotides line up with TRBD2. CDR1 and CDR2 (germline): SGHTA, FQGNSA. The ends lost 3 bases at V and 4 bases at J; junction bases unmatched: 2. The CDR3 covers 15 residues.

The rearrangement uses TRBV19 and TRBJ1-2; 9 bases fit TRBD1. With V trimmed by 5 bases and J by 4 bases, 2 bases remained unmatched. The CDR3 extends over 13 amino acids. Germline CDR1 reads LNHDA; CDR2 reads SQIVND (reference sequence). CDR3 coding DNA: TGTGCCAGTAGTGTACAGGGGGCCTATGGCTACACCTTC. Translated: CASSVQGAYGYTF.

The rearrangement links TRBV9 to TRBJ1-2; D is possibly TRBD1 (6 bases). This CDR3 region has 15 residues. The ends were cut back, 4 bases at V and 6 bases at J, with 19 bases in the middle. CDR1 is SGDLS and CDR2 is YYNGEE in the germline V gene. In DNA, the CDR3 is TGTGCCAGCAGCACAACAGGGAACCTTTGGGATGGCTACACCTTC. Translating gives CASSTTGNLWDGYTF.

V is TRBV30 and J is TRBJ1-2; TRBD1 might be the D (6 bases). This CDR3 has 13 amino acids. Trimming removed 2 bases at V and 4 bases at J, with 11 bases between. Germline V lookup: CDR1 GTSNPN, CDR2 SVGIG (reference sequence). CDR3 sequence (DNA): TGTGCCTGGAGTACAGGGCCGCTCTATGGCTACACCTTC. This codes for CAWSTGPLYGYTF.

The J gene is TRBJ2-7, the V gene TRBV3-1 (or the pseudogene TRBV3-2), with 14 nucleotides matching TRBD2. The length of the CDR3 is 15 residues. V lost 4 bases and J lost 3; bases outside the gene matches: 2. The germline CDR1 and CDR2 sequences are LGHDT and YNNKEL (reference sequence). Written as DNA, the CDR3 is TGTGCCAGCAGCCCCGGGACTAGCGGGAGCTACGAGCAGTACTTC. Translated, it gives CASSPGTSGSYEQYF.